The 15 T cell receptor beta chains reported below all come from one sample, sequenced in a study of T-cell reconstitution after alpha-beta-depleted transplantation in children. Unique molecular identifiers featured in how the TCRbeta library was prepared. In TCRdb, the PCR reads were re-called with MiXCR into one record per CDR3 protein. The repertoire holds about 1,000,000 distinct CDR3 sequences, with roughly 31% as singletons. The material was PBMCs, mostly from graft donor cells, obtained 360 days after TCRalphabeta/CD19-depleted stem cell transplant. The receptor source for this set is a boy younger than two who had a stem cell transplant for SCID, so the T cells may come from the graft donor.

V usage is TRBV15 and J usage is TRBJ2-5; possibly TRBD2 for D (5 bases). The CDR3 is made up of 14 amino acids. Trimming removed 4 bases from V and 4 bases from J, with 13 bases in between. The germline gives CDR1 LNHNV, CDR2 YYDKDF (reference sequence). The CDR3 loop reads CATSKAAPRETQYF. CDR3 nucleotide sequence: TGTGCCACCAGCAAAGCGGCCCCCCGAGAGACCCAGTACTTC.

The chain carries TRBV5-1 and TRBJ1-3; D remains unclear. The CDR3 runs 18 residues. The germline V gene encodes CDR1 SGHRS and CDR2 YFSETQ. Trimming took off 4 bases at V and 0 bases at J, with 20 bases between the two ends. The CDR3 reads CASSADPYNAISGNTIYF. CDR3 DNA: TGCGCCAGCAGCGCGGATCCATACAACGCTATCTCTGGAAACACCATATATTTT.

This clonotype appeared a few times. This sequence joins TRBV14 and TRBJ1-1; 11 bases map to TRBD1. After removal of 3 bases from V and 4 bases from J, the junction contained 7 bases not matched to a gene. The CDR3 totals 16 residues. In germline, CDR1 is SGHDN, CDR2 FVKESK. The CDR3 DNA reads as TGTGCCAGCAGCCAGGGACAGGGGGTCCCAGGCACTGAAGCTTTCTTT. Its translation is CASSQGQGVPGTEAFF.

This sequence joins TRBV6-1 and TRBJ1-5; the match to TRBD1 covers 7 bases. V lost 7 bases and J lost 2; bases outside the gene matches: 5. Looked up from germline, CDR1 is MNHNS and CDR2 is SASEGT. This CDR3 comprises 14 residues. CDR3 DNA: TGTGCCAGCAATACAGGGGATGGCAATCAGCCCCAGCATTTT. Residues: CASNTGDGNQPQHF.

This chain uses TRBV6-1 with TRBJ2-7; the match to TRBD2 covers 9 bases. The CDR3 is 16 residues long. The ends lost 5 bases at V and 2 bases at J; junction bases unmatched: 10. Looked up from germline, CDR1 is MNHNS and CDR2 is SASEGT. The chain's CDR3 is CASSTTRAGGPYEQYF. The DNA of the CDR3 is TGTGCCAGCAGTACAACACGAGCGGGGGGCCCCTACGAGCAGTACTTC.

This clonotype occurred a few times. This sequence joins TRBV7-6 and TRBJ2-1; 9 nucleotides align to TRBD1. V shed 3 bases, J shed 7 bases, and the junction held 16 bases outside the gene matches. Germline V gene lookup returns CDR1 SGHVS and CDR2 FNYEAQ. The length of the CDR3 is 18 residues. DNA for the CDR3: TGTGCCAGCAGCTTGCAACATTCACAGGGGGCGCCCGGGAATGAGCAGTTCTTC. Translated, it gives CASSLQHSQGAPGNEQFF.

This clonotype was counted between two and nine times. The chain uses TRBV5-1 and TRBJ2-1; 10 nucleotides agree with TRBD2. CDR1 is SGHRS, CDR2 YFSETQ, per germline. V trimming: 1 base; J trimming: 0 bases; junction bases outside the gene matches: 13. There are 20 residues in the CDR3. DNA for the CDR3: TGCGCCAGCAGCTTGAGGGCTAGCGGGGGTTCACTTAGCTCCTACAATGAGCAGTTCTTC. Translating it yields CASSLRASGGSLSSYNEQFF.

This clonotype was counted a few times. The chain recombines TRBV20-1 with TRBJ1-1; no clear D. Germline values: CDR1 DFQATT, CDR2 SNEGSKA (reference sequence). The CDR3 totals 14 residues. V was cut by 5 bases and J by 0 bases, with 13 bases left in between. The CDR3 DNA is TGCAGTGCTTCCACAAGTTTCGTGAACACTGAAGCTTTCTTT. Protein: CSASTSFVNTEAFF.

V usage is TRBV6-1 and J usage is TRBJ2-2; D is unclear. The CDR3 spans 12 residues. The ends were cut back, 6 bases at V and 7 bases at J, with 9 bases in the middle. Germline V gives CDR1 MNHNS, CDR2 SASEGT. The CDR3 reads CASRGQVGELFF. The CDR3, as DNA: TGTGCCAGCAGGGGTCAGGTCGGGGAGCTGTTTTTT.

This clonotype was detected a few times. The rearrangement links TRBV5-1 to TRBJ2-2; TRBD2 matches at 7 bases. The germline V gene has CDR1 SGHRS and CDR2 YFSETQ. Trimming cost V 2 bases and J 11 bases; bases outside gene matches: 3. The CDR3 totals 12 residues. The DNA for the CDR3 is TGCGCCAGCAGCTTCACTAGCGCAGAGCTGTTTTTT. Its protein is CASSFTSAELFF. Full variable domain (remainder filled in from reference TRBV5-1 and TRBJ2-2): KAGVTQTPRYLIKTRGQQVTLSCSPISGHRSVSWYQQTPGQGLQFLFEYFSETQRNKGNFPGRFSGRQFSNSRSEMNVSTLELGDSALYLCASSFTSAELFFGEGSRLTVL.

V usage is TRBV29-1 and J usage is TRBJ2-1; 7 bases align to TRBD2. V shed 7 bases and J 7 bases; nucleotides not matched to a gene: 19. This CDR3 is 16 amino acids long. CDR1 and CDR2 from the germline V gene are SQVTM and ANQGSEA. The CDR3 region has the DNA TGCAGCGCCCTTGGGGGGGTCAGTTGGAAGTGGAATGAGCAGTTCTTC. Translated: CSALGGVSWKWNEQFF.

In its sample, this clonotype was seen once. The V call is TRBV7-9, the J call TRBJ2-1; D unclear. V was pared by 8 bases and J by 7 bases, with 15 bases between. Germline V gene data show CDR1 as SEHNR and CDR2 as FQNEAQ (reference sequence). The CDR3 length is 13 residues. CDR3 coding DNA: TGTGCCAGCCGCACTGTATTGTGGAATGAGCAGTTCTTC. Translated, it gives CASRTVLWNEQFF.

The gene calls are TRBV7-9 and TRBJ2-5, with TRBD1 matching over 7 bases. From germline, CDR1 is SEHNR and CDR2 FQNEAQ (reference sequence). The ends lost 1 base at V and 4 bases at J; junction bases unmatched: 9. This CDR3 is built from 16 residues. The CDR3 loop is CASSLGPRTGLETQYF. The DNA of the CDR3 is TGTGCCAGCAGCTTAGGCCCGAGGACAGGACTAGAGACCCAGTACTTC.

Only a few counts were recorded for this clonotype. This chain links TRBV20-1 with TRBJ2-7; tentative D call: TRBD1 (6 bases). The CDR3 runs 14 residues. Germline V gives CDR1 DFQATT, CDR2 SNEGSKA (reference sequence). V gave up 6 bases and J gave up 0 bases, with 15 bases separating them. The CDR3 DNA follows: TGCAGTGCCGCTACCTCAGGGGACTCCTACGAGCAGTACTTC. This sequence encodes CSAATSGDSYEQYF.

The CDR3 reads CASSLAASNLNTEAFF. The DNA for the CDR3 is TGCGCCAGCAGCCTGGCAGCCTCGAACCTGAACACTGAAGCTTTCTTT. The chain recombines TRBV4-1 with TRBJ1-1; D remains unclear. CDR3 length: 16 amino acids. The ends were cut back, 4 bases at V and 0 bases at J, with 15 bases in the middle. Germline assignment: CDR1 MGHRA and CDR2 YSYEKL.